Described below is a single T cell receptor beta chain sequence and its context. The protocol was immunoSEQ multiplex PCR, while the TCRdb copy is restricted to in-frame clones and leaves out a portion. The sample lists 2 million to 3 million clones; under 95% were seen once. The sample originates from a study of shared clonotypes between healthy human individuals. The investigators split CD4+ cells into a CD45RA+ naive subset and a CD45RA-negative memory subset. The sequencing input was naive CD4+ T cells from PBMCs. Subset in this sample: CD45RA+ positively selected. This clonotype was sampled from a man aged 18 to 35 in good health. Some clones in this sample may be carry-over from other donors' samples.

The CDR3 sequence: CASSDPSNIQYF. The CDR3 DNA sequence: TGTGCCAGCTCCGACCCGTCGAACATTCAGTACTTC. The genes are TRBV18 and TRBJ2-4; D is ambiguous. The CDR3 consists of 12 residues. Germline lookup yields CDR1 KGHSH and CDR2 LQKENI. V lost 6 bases and J 7 bases, leaving 10 bases between the germline ends.